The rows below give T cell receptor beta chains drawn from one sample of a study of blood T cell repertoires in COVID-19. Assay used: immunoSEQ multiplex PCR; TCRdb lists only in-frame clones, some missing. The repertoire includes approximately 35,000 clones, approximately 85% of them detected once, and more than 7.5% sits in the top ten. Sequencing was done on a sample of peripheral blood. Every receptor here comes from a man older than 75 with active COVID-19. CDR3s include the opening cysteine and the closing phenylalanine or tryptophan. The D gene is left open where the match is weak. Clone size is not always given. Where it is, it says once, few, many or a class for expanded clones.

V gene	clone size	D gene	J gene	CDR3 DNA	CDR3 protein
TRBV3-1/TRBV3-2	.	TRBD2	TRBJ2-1	TGTGCCAGCAGCCAAGGACTAGCGGGGGTACATGAGCAGTTCTTC	CASSQGLAGVHEQFF
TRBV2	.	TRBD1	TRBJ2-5	TGTGCCAGCAGCCTAGGGACAGGGGTAGAGACCCAGTACTTC	CASSLGTGVETQYF
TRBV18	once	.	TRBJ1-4	TGTGCCAGCTCACCCCCGGGAGAAAAACTGTTTTTT	CASSPPGEKLFF
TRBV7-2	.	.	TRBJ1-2	TGTGCCAGCAGCTTACGGACAGACTATGGCTACACCTTC	CASSLRTDYGYTF
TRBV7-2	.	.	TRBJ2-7	TGTGCCAGCAGCTTAAGGGACATCCTGTACGAGCAGTACTTC	CASSLRDILYEQYF
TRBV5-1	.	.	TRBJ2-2	TGCGCCAGCAGCCCGGTCGTCCAGGGCGGGGAGCTGTTTTTT	CASSPVVQGGELFF
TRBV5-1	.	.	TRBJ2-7	TGCGCCAGCAGCTCAGGGGCGAACACCTACGAGCAGTACTTC	CASSSGANTYEQYF
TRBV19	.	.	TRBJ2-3	TGTGCCAGTAGTCCCCAGACAGCTAGCACAGATACGCAGTATTTT	CASSPQTASTDTQYF
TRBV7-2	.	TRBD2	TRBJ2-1	TGTGCCAGCAGCGAGTTCGGACTAGCGGGGTCATATGAGCAGTTCTTC	CASSEFGLAGSYEQFF
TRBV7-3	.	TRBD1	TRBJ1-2	TGTGCCAGCAGCCAAACAGGGGGTTCAGGCTACACCTTC	CASSQTGGSGYTF
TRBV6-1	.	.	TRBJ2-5	TGTGCCAGCAGTGACCGTGTTAGGACTATCAGACGGGAGACCCAGTACTTC	CASSDRVRTIRRETQYF
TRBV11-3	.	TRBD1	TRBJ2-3	TGTGCCAGCAGCCTACAGGGGGCTTCAGATACGCAGTATTTT	CASSLQGASDTQYF
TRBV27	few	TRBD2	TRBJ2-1	TGTGCCAGCAGTATTTTAGCGGGGGGGCTCGATGAGCAGTTCTTC	CASSILAGGLDEQFF
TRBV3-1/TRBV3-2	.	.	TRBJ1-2	TGTGCCAGCAGCCCCACTGGGGGAGGGCTCTATGGCTACACCTTC	CASSPTGGGLYGYTF
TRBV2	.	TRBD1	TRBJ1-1	TGTGCCAGCAGTGCTAGGACAGGGTTGAACACTGAAGCTTTCTTT	CASSARTGLNTEAFF
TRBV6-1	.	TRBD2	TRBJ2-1	TGTGCCAGCAGTGAATCACTAGCGGGGGGTGGTGAGCAGTTCTTC	CASSESLAGGGEQFF
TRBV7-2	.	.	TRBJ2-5	TGTGCCAGCAGCTCACATCGTGTGGAGGGGACCCAGTACTTC	CASSSHRVEGTQYF
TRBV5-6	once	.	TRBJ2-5	TGTGCCAGCAGCTTCGCCGCGGGGGCGCAAACCCAGTACTTC	CASSFAAGAQTQYF
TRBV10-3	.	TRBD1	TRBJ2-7	TGTGCCATCAGTGACCGGACAGGGTCCTCTGAGCAGTACTTC	CAISDRTGSSEQYF
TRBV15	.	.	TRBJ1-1	TGTGCCACCAGCAGAGATCCAGGTACTGAAGCTTTCTTT	CATSRDPGTEAFF
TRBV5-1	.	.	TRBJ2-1	TGCGCCAGCAGATTGACAGCGGACAATGAGCAGTTCTTC	CASRLTADNEQFF
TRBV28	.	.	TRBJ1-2	TGTGCCAGCAGTCCCATACAGGGTCCGAACTATGGCTACACCTTC	CASSPIQGPNYGYTF
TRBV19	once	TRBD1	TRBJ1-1	TGTGCCAGTAGTACGGACAGGGAAACTGAAGCTTTCTTT	CASSTDRETEAFF
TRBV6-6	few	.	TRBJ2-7	TGTGCCAGCAGTTCCACAGGATACGAGCAGTACTTC	CASSSTGYEQYF
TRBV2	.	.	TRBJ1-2	TGTGCCAGCAGTGAATCGGAGTTGAACTATGGCTACACCTTC	CASSESELNYGYTF